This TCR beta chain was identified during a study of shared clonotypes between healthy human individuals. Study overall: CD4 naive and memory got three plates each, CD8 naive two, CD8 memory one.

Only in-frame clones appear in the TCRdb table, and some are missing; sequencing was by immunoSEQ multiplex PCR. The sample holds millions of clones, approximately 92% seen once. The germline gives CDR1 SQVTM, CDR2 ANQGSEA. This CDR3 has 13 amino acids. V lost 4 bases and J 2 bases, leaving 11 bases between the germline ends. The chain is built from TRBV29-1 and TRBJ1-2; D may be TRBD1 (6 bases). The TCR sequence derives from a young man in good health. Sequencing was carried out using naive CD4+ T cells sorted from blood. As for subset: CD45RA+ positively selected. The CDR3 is CSVAQGQNYGYTF. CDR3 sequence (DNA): TGCAGCGTTGCCCAAGGACAGAACTATGGCTACACCTTC.